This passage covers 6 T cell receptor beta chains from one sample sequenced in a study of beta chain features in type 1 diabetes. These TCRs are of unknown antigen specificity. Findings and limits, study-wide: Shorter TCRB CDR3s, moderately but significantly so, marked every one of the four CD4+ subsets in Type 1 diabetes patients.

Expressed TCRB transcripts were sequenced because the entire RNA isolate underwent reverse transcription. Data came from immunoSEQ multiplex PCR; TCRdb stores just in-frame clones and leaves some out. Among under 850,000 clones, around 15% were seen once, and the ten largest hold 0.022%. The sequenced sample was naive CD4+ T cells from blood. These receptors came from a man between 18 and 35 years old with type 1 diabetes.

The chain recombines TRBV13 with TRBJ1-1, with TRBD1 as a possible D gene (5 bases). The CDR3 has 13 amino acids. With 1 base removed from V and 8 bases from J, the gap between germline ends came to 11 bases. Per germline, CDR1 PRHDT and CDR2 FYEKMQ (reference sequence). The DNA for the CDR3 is TGTGCCAGCAGCTTAGAGGGGCAGACCGAAGCTTTCTTT. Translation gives CASSLEGQTEAFF.

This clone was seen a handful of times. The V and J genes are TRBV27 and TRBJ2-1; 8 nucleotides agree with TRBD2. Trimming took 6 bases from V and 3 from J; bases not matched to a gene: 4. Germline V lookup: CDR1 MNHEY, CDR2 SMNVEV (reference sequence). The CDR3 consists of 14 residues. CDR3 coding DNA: TGTGCCAGCAGACTAGCGGCGCTCTACAATGAGCAGTTCTTC. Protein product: CASRLAALYNEQFF.

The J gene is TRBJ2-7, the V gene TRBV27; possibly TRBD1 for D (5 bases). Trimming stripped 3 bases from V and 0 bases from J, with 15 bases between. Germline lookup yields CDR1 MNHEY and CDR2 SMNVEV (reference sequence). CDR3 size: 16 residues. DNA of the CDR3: TGTGCCAGCAGTTTCGTCCATGGAGACAGCTCCTACGAGCAGTACTTC. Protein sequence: CASSFVHGDSSYEQYF.

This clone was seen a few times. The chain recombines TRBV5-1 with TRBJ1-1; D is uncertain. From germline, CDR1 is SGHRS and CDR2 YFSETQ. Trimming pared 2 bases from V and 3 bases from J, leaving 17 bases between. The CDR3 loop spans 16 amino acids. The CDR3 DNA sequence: TGCGCCAGCAGCTTTTTGGGCTCGACTGGCGACACTGAAGCTTTCTTT. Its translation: CASSFLGSTGDTEAFF.

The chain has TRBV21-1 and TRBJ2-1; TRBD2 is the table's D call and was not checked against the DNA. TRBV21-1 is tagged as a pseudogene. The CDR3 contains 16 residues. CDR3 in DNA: TGTGCCAGCAGCAAAGGAGGCCCCTTCTACTACAATGAGCAGTTCTTC. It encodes CASSKGGPFYYNEQFF.

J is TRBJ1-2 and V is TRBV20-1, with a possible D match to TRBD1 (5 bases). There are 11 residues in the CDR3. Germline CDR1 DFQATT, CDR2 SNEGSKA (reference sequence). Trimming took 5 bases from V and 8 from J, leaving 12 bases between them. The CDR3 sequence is CSALGGSGYTF. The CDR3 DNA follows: TGCAGTGCTCTTGGGGGTAGCGGCTACACCTTC.